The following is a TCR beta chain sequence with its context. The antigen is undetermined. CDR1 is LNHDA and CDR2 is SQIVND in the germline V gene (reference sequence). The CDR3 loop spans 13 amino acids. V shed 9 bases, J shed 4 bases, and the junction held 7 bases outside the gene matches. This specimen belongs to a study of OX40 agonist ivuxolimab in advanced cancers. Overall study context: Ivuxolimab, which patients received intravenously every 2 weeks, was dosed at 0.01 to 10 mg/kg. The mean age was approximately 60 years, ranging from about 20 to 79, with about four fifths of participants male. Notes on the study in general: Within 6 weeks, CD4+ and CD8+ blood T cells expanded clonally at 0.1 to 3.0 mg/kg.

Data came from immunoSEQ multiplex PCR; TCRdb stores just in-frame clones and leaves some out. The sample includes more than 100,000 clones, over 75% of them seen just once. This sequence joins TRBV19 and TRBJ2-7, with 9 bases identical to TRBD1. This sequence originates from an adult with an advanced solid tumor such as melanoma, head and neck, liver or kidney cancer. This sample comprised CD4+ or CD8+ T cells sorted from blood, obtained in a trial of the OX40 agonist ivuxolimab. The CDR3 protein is CASSRDREYEQYF. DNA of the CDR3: TGTGCCAGCTCCCGGGACAGGGAATACGAGCAGTACTTC.